This T cell receptor (beta chain) was sequenced in a study of graft-versus-host responses after intestinal transplantation. General study findings and limits: Recipient marrow harbored GvH clones, some of which surfaced first in ileum or blood.

Note on this clone: Its target is unknown.

CDR3 size: 15 residues. V was clipped by 5 bases and J by 4 bases; unmatched bases: 4. Per the germline V gene, CDR1 is SGHTA and CDR2 is FQGNSA. Clones were sequenced by immunoSEQ multiplex PCR, and TCRdb holds only the in-frame ones, with some missing. The profile covers tens of thousands of clones, with 80% to 90% appearing a single time and 0.62% taken by the ten largest. V is TRBV7-2 and J is TRBJ2-1; TRBD2 matches 11 bases. This TCR derives from a human donor who was the organ donor for an intestinal transplant. The starting material was unstimulated CD4+ T cells sorted from spleen or lymph node cells, obtained before transplant. The CDR3 DNA reads as TGTGCCAGCAGCCAACTAGCGGGGGCATACAATGAGCAGTTCTTC. Protein sequence: CASSQLAGAYNEQFF.